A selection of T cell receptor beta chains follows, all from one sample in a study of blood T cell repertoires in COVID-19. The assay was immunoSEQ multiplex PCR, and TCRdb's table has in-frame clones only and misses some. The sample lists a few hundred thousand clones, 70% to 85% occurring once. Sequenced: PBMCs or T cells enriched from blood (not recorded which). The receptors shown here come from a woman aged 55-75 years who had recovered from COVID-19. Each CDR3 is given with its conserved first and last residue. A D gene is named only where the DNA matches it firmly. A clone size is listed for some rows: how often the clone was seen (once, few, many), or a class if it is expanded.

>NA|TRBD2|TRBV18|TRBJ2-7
CASSPLSGDSYEQYF
TGTGCCAGCTCACCACTAAGCGGGGACTCCTACGAGCAGTACTTC
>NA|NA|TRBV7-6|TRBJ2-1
CASSAGQRTYNEQFF
TGTGCCAGCAGCGCGGGACAGAGGACCTACAATGAGCAGTTCTTC
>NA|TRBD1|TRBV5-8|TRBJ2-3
CASSQRQGMTDTQYF
TGTGCCAGCAGCCAGCGACAGGGGATGACAGATACGCAGTATTTT
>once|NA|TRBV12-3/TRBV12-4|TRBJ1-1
CASSLGETEAFF
TGTGCCAGCAGTTTGGGCGAGACTGAAGCTTTCTTT
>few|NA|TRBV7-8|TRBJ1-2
CASSLVRSGYGYTF
TGTGCCAGCAGCTTGGTTAGGAGCGGCTATGGCTACACCTTC
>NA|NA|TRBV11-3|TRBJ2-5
CASSLGQHQETQYF
TGTGCCAGCAGCCTTGGACAGCACCAAGAGACCCAGTACTTC
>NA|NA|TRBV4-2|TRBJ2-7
CASSHQGVSGSSYEQYF
TGTGCCAGCAGCCATCAGGGCGTGTCAGGAAGCTCCTACGAGCAGTACTTC
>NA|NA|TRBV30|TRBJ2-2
CAWSRGGGELFF
TGTGCCTGGAGCCGGGGTGGCGGGGAGCTGTTTTTT
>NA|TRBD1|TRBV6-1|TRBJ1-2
CASSERSGQGVHGYTF
TGTGCCAGCAGTGAAAGGTCGGGCCAGGGGGTTCATGGCTACACCTTC
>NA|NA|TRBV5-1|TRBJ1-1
CASSWIRAGMEYTEAFF
TGCGCCAGCAGCTGGATTAGGGCAGGGATGGAGTACACTGAAGCTTTCTTT
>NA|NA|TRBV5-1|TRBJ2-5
CASSLGARQETQYF
TGCGCCAGCAGCTTGGGCGCTAGGCAAGAGACCCAGTACTTC
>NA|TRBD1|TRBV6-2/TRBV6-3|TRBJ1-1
CASSYHAGGTEAFF
TGTGCCAGCAGTTACCACGCAGGGGGGACTGAAGCTTTCTTT
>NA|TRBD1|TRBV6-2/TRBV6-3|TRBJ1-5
CASSSRQGSNQPQHF
TGTGCCAGCAGCTCGCGACAGGGGAGCAATCAGCCCCAGCATTTT
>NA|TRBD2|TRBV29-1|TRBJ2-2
CSVEDPGLAGDTGELFF
TGCAGCGTTGAAGATCCCGGACTAGCGGGAGACACCGGGGAGCTGTTTTTT
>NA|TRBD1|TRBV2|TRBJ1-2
CARQRGTGPPGYTF
TGTGCCAGGCAAAGAGGGACAGGACCGCCGGGCTACACCTTC
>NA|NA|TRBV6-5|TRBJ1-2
CASSYSIHYGYTF
TGTGCCAGCAGTTACAGCATACACTATGGCTACACCTTC
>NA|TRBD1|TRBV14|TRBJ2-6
CASSQGRGIPGANVLTF
TGTGCCAGCAGCCAAGGCAGGGGGATTCCTGGGGCCAACGTCCTGACTTTC
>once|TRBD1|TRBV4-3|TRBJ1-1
CASSQAGTGGTEAFF
TGCGCCAGCAGCCAAGCCGGGACAGGGGGAACTGAAGCTTTCTTT
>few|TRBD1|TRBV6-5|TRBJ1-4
CASSKDRVNEKLFF
TGTGCCAGCAGTAAGGACAGGGTTAATGAAAAACTGTTTTTT
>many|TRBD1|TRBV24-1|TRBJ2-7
CATSVPGQGSYEQYF
TGTGCCACCAGTGTCCCGGGACAGGGGTCGTACGAGCAGTACTTC
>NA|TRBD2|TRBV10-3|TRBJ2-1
CAISGGGLVNEQFF
TGTGCCATCAGTGGGGGAGGGTTGGTAAATGAGCAGTTCTTC
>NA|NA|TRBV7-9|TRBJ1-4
CASSPQGEKLFF
TGTGCCAGCAGCCCCCAGGGTGAAAAACTGTTTTTT
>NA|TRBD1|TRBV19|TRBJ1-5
CASSIMRTGGQPQHF
TGTGCCAGTAGTATAATGAGGACAGGGGGTCAGCCCCAGCATTTT
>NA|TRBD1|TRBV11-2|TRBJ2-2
CASSKTGGDTGELFF
TGTGCCAGCAGCAAGACAGGGGGCGACACCGGGGAGCTGTTTTTT
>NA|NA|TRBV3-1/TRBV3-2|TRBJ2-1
CASSGGLWGGGNEQFF
TGTGCCAGCAGCGGCGGGCTTTGGGGAGGGGGGAATGAGCAGTTCTTC
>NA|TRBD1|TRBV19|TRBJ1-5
CASSIGQGKGQPQHF
TGTGCCAGTAGTATCGGACAGGGTAAGGGACAGCCCCAGCATTTT
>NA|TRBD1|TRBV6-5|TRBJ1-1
CASNDRQGSRAFF
TGTGCCAGCAACGACCGACAGGGATCGAGAGCTTTCTTT
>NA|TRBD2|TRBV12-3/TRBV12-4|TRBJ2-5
CASSLAGGETQYF
TGTGCCAGCAGCCTAGCGGGGGGGGAGACCCAGTACTTC
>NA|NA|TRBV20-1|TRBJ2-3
CSASFQRRTDTQYF
TGCAGTGCTAGTTTTCAGCGCCGCACAGATACGCAGTATTTT
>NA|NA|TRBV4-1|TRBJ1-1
CASSQVRETEAFF
TGCGCCAGCAGCCAAGTGAGGGAAACTGAAGCTTTCTTT
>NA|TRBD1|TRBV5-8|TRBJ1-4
CASSLAPRDRNEKLFF
TGTGCCAGCAGCTTAGCCCCCCGGGACAGAAATGAAAAACTGTTTTTT
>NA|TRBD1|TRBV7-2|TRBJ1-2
CASSLGGTGDGYTF
TGTGCCAGCAGCTTGGGAGGGACAGGGGACGGCTACACCTTC
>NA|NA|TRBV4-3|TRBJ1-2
CASSQALTGDYGYTF
TGCGCCAGCAGCCAAGCATTGACAGGCGACTATGGCTACACCTTC
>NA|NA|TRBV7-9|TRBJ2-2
CASSSLYGDTGELFF
TGTGCCAGCAGCTCACTTTACGGGGACACCGGGGAGCTGTTTTTT
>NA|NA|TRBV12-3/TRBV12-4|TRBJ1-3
CASTSGNTIYF
TGTGCCAGCACGTCTGGAAACACCATATATTTT
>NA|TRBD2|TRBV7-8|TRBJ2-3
CASSLRLAVSTDTQYF
TGTGCCAGCAGCTTACGGCTAGCGGTCAGCACAGATACGCAGTATTTT
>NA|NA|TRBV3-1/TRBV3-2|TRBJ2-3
CASSQVPGAANTQYF
TGTGCCAGCAGCCAAGTTCCTGGGGCCGCGAATACGCAGTATTTT
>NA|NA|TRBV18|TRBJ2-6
CASSPSQGGANVLTF
TGTGCCAGCTCACCAAGCCAGGGAGGGGCCAACGTCCTGACTTTC
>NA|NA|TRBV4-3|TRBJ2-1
CASSQERGNYNEQFF
TGCGCCAGCAGCCAAGAACGCGGGAACTACAATGAGCAGTTCTTC
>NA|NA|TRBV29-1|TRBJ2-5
CSVDSPYPGDF
TGCAGCGTTGATTCCCCATACCCAGGGGACTTC
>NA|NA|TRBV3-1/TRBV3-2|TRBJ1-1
CASSQGQESSTEAFF
TGTGCCAGCAGCCAAGGACAGGAATCTAGCACTGAAGCTTTCTTT
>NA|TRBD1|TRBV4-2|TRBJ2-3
CASSQGDRGFGTDTQYF
TGTGCCAGCAGCCAAGGGGACAGGGGGTTCGGCACAGATACGCAGTATTTT
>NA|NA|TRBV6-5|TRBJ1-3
CASSIDRISGNTIYF
TGTGCCAGCAGCATCGACAGGATCTCTGGAAACACCATATATTTT
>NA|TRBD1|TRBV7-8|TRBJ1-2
CASSPPGTGVGYTF
TGTGCCAGCAGCCCCCCCGGGACAGGGGTCGGCTACACCTTC
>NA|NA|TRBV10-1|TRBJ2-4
CASSEEAVRGGTAGAKNIQYF
TGCGCCAGCAGTGAGGAAGCTGTTAGGGGGGGAACAGCGGGAGCCAAAAACATTCAGTACTTC
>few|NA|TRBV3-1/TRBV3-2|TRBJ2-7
CASSQSGLSEQYF
TGTGCCAGCAGCCAATCGGGACTTTCCGAGCAGTACTTC
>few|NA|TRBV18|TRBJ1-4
CASSHRDTVDEKLFF
TGTGCCAGCTCACACCGGGACACCGTAGATGAAAAACTGTTTTTT
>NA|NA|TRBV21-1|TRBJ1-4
CASSAKGAAEKLFF
TGTGCCAGCAGCGCAAAGGGGGCGGCTGAAAAACTGTTTTTT
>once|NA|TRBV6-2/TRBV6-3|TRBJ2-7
CASSYSTQQVSIISYEQYF
TGTGCCAGCAGTTACTCGACTCAACAGGTCTCTATAATATCCTACGAGCAGTACTTC
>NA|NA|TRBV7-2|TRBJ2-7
CASSWALGEQYF
TGTGCCAGCAGCTGGGCCCTGGGCGAGCAGTACTTC
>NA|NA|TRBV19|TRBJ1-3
CASSSGRYSGNTIYF
TGTGCCAGTAGTTCAGGCCGATACTCTGGAAACACCATATATTTT
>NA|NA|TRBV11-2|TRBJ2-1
CASSLVALGNEQFF
TGTGCCAGCAGCTTAGTTGCACTCGGGAATGAGCAGTTCTTC
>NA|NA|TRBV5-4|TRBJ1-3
CASSSVGEIGNTIYF
TGTGCCAGCAGCTCCGTTGGGGAGATTGGAAACACCATATATTTT
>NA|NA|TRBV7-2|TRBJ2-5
CASSSPSGSNRETQYF
TGTGCCAGCAGCTCACCGTCGGGAAGTAATAGGGAGACCCAGTACTTC